One T cell receptor (beta chain) is described in this entry. Its antigen is not known. This entry belongs to a study of chemoradiotherapy in HPV16-positive cancers. Background on the study: Candidate HPV-specific T-cell clones and common TCR motifs came from functional assays in a couple of HPV16-positive patients.

The length of the CDR3 is 17 residues. Germline V gene lookup returns CDR1 SGHRS and CDR2 YFSETQ. V was shortened by 0 bases and J by 5 bases, with 17 bases between the two germline ends. The study's findings and limits: Only two HPV16-positive patients supplied the functional HPV-specificity definition. Non-HPV-specific T cells did not expand in tumors during treatment, whereas candidate HPV-specific clones and E7-related motifs did. In HPV16-positive patients, HPV-responsive T-cell expansion tracked better recurrence-free survival.

Libraries were prepared by immunoSEQ multiplex PCR; TCRdb keeps only in-frame clonotypes and omits some of them. In the table there are some 2,000 clones, approximately 70% of which are singletons. V and J are TRBV5-1 and TRBJ2-2; D gene uncertain. Sequenced material: tumor tissue, taken from a patient who underwent chemoradiotherapy. The clonotype originates from a human donor with HPV-associated anogenital cancer. The CDR3 DNA is TGCGCCAGCAGCTTGGGCCCAGGAGCCGCATCAACCGGGGAGCTGTTTTTT. This encodes CASSLGPGAASTGELFF.